Sequencing of this TCR beta chain was carried out in a study of blood T cells in healthy people across ages. Points from the study as a whole: Strongly correlated with naive T cell percentage was TCR beta diversity. Among long-lived donors, naive CD4+ cells were more numerous and diversity higher than in aged donors.

Each donor's blood draw was 8.5 to 10 milliliters of peripheral blood. Primers used in a second PCR of roughly 6 to 11 cycles were a sample-barcoded 5' primer and a J-beta primer mix. TCRdb fed the 5' RACE reads into MiXCR, producing one record per CDR3 protein. Here the sample spans fewer than 2,000,000 distinct CDR3 sequences, 35% to 50% being singletons. V lost 4 bases and J lost 0; bases outside the gene matches: 11. Germline lookup yields CDR1 SGDLS and CDR2 YYNGEE. The CDR3 spans 17 residues. As for this clonotype: No antigen is known for it.

The TCR comes from a human donor in good health. This rearrangement joins TRBV9 to TRBJ2-3; 7 bases align to TRBD2. The sequenced sample consisted of blood. CDR3 loop: CASSPLVGRGSTDTQYF. The CDR3 bases are TGTGCCAGCAGCCCCCTGGTAGGGAGGGGAAGCACAGATACGCAGTATTTT.